Below, 29 T cell receptor beta chains from the same sample are listed, as sequenced in a study of shared clonotypes between healthy human individuals. Repertoires were generated with immunoSEQ multiplex PCR, while TCRdb's copy carries only in-frame clones and drops some. Among roughly 1.4 million clones, approximately 98.5% were seen once, and the ten largest hold about 0.4%. Sequencing was done on a sample of naive CD4+ T cells sorted from blood. Subset denoted: CD45RA+ positively selected. Receptors originate from a young man in good health.

This chain links TRBV19 with TRBJ2-5; TRBD1 matches at 8 bases. CDR1 is LNHDA and CDR2 is SQIVND in the germline V gene (reference sequence). The CDR3 runs 15 residues. The V gene end was trimmed by 5 bases and the J gene end by 1 base; junction bases not matched to a gene: 6. CDR3 DNA sequence: TGTGCCAGTAGTTTCGGACAGGGTAGCCAAGAGACCCAGTACTTC. The encoded protein is CASSFGQGSQETQYF.

The V gene is TRBV28, the J gene TRBJ2-3, with 7 bases identical to TRBD1. CDR3 length equals 14 residues. The trim removed 10 bases at V and 1 base at J, leaving 8 bases unmatched. Germline V CDR1 and CDR2: MDHEN, SYDVKM. This chain's CDR3 is CAILQGPGTDTQYF. For the CDR3, the DNA is TGTGCCATCCTACAGGGGCCAGGCACAGATACGCAGTATTTT.

The rearrangement links TRBV7-8 to TRBJ1-1, with a weak D call TRBD1 (5 bases). The CDR3 is made up of 13 amino acids. Germline V gives CDR1 SGHVS, CDR2 FQNEAQ. Deletions cut 3 bases from V and 6 bases from J, with 11 bases between. The CDR3 region is CASSLPGTAEAFF. The CDR3 DNA reads TGTGCCAGCAGCTTGCCTGGGACTGCTGAAGCTTTCTTT.

This chain links TRBV27 with TRBJ1-1, with D possibly TRBD1 on 5 matching bases. The CDR3 has 17 amino acids. CDR1 MNHEY and CDR2 SMNVEV come from the germline V gene (reference sequence). Trimming pared 2 bases from V and 5 bases from J, leaving 21 bases between. This CDR3 is CASSLKNKGFFETEAFF. Written as DNA, the CDR3 is TGTGCCAGCAGTTTAAAGAATAAGGGGTTTTTCGAGACTGAAGCTTTCTTT.

The V and J genes are TRBV10-3 and TRBJ2-1; TRBD2 aligns across 12 bases. The germline CDR1 and CDR2 sequences are ENHRY and SYGVKD. The CDR3 length is 16 residues. With 4 bases clipped from V and 9 bases from J, the junction kept 10 bases outside the gene matches. The CDR3 sequence: CAISAPDLAGGTEQFF. For the CDR3, the DNA is TGTGCCATCAGTGCCCCCGATCTAGCGGGAGGGACTGAGCAGTTCTTC.

The V call is TRBV9, the J call TRBJ1-2; 8 positions agree with TRBD1. The J segment lost 2 bases and the V segment lost 3 bases, leaving 6 bases of the junction unmatched. The CDR3 consists of 15 residues. In germline, CDR1 is SGDLS, CDR2 YYNGEE. The CDR3 reads CASSEATGVNYGYTF. The DNA for the CDR3 is TGTGCCAGCAGCGAGGCGACAGGGGTAAACTATGGCTACACCTTC.

The V gene is TRBV11-1, the J gene TRBJ2-1; no clear D gene. The V gene lost 7 bases and the J gene lost 0 bases, with 10 bases spanning the gap. The length of the CDR3 is 14 residues. The V gene's germline CDR1 is SGHAT and CDR2 FQDESV (reference sequence). For the CDR3, the DNA is TGTGCCAGCACACACAAGAGCTCCTACAATGAGCAGTTCTTC. Translated: CASTHKSSYNEQFF.

The chain employs TRBV7-2 and TRBJ1-3; D not resolved. The germline CDR1 and CDR2 sequences are SGHTA and FQGNSA. The ends were cut back, 0 bases at V and 4 bases at J, with 7 bases in the middle. This CDR3 spans 14 amino acids. CDR3 in amino acids: CASSLAASGNTIYF. DNA for the CDR3: TGTGCCAGCAGCTTAGCGGCCTCGGGAAACACCATATATTTT.

Only one count was recorded for this clone. The CDR3 spells CASSLYRDSYEQYF. For the CDR3, the DNA is TGTGCCAGCAGTTTATACAGGGACTCCTACGAGCAGTACTTC. The chain has TRBV27 and TRBJ2-7, with a possible D match to TRBD1 (6 bases). The CDR3 has 14 amino acids. CDR1 is MNHEY, CDR2 SMNVEV, per germline (reference sequence). Between the trimmed V and J ends, which lost 1 base and 0 bases, there was a span of 7 bases.

The sample holds one count of this clone. The V and J genes are TRBV4-2 and TRBJ1-1; D not certain. Germline values: CDR1 LGHNA, CDR2 YNFKEQ. Trimming pared 5 bases from V and 10 bases from J, leaving 11 bases between. The CDR3 has 11 residues. The CDR3 DNA reads as TGTGCCAGCAGCTTAGTAGGAAGAGCTTTCTTT. It is translated as CASSLVGRAFF.

The chain joins TRBV19 to TRBJ2-3; D not resolved. The ends were cut back, 6 bases at V and 2 bases at J, with 12 bases in the middle. Germline V gene data show CDR1 as LNHDA and CDR2 as SQIVND (reference sequence). This CDR3 has 14 residues. CDR3 in amino acids: CASSEDPTTDTQYF. The CDR3 DNA reads TGTGCCAGTAGCGAAGACCCGACCACAGATACGCAGTATTTT.

This chain links TRBV6-1 with TRBJ1-5, with TRBD1 as a possible D gene (5 bases). The CDR3 consists of 17 residues. Trimming cost V 4 bases and J 5 bases, with 21 bases left between them. The germline CDR1 and CDR2 sequences are MNHNS and SASEGT. In nucleotides, the CDR3 is TGTGCCAGCAGTGCCCCGGCGGGGGACCGCACCCATCAGCCCCAGCATTTT. It codes for CASSAPAGDRTHQPQHF.

CDR3: CASSLSGTPNEKLFF. The CDR3 nucleotides are TGTGCCAGCAGCTTGTCTGGTACCCCTAATGAAAAACTGTTTTTT. This chain links TRBV7-2 with TRBJ1-4; D ambiguous. In germline, CDR1 is SGHTA, CDR2 FQGNSA. Trimming removed 3 bases at V and 3 bases at J, with 11 bases between. The CDR3 totals 15 residues.

The V and J genes are TRBV5-1 and TRBJ2-1; 11 positions agree with TRBD2. The germline V gene encodes CDR1 SGHRS and CDR2 YFSETQ. V dropped 2 bases and J dropped 9; count of bases not matched to a gene: 4. This CDR3 contains 14 residues. The CDR3 here is CASSFSGRASEQFF. The CDR3 nucleotides are TGCGCCAGCAGCTTTAGCGGGAGGGCTTCTGAGCAGTTCTTC.

The chain recombines TRBV9 with TRBJ2-1; 16 nucleotides align to TRBD2. The germline V gene encodes CDR1 SGDLS and CDR2 YYNGEE. V lost 0 bases and J lost 8; bases outside the gene matches: 8. This CDR3 comprises 18 residues. The CDR3 sequence: CASSVAPLGTSGRDEQFF. The CDR3 DNA reads TGTGCCAGCAGCGTAGCTCCCCTCGGGACTAGCGGGAGGGATGAGCAGTTCTTC.

In its sample, this clone was seen once. The sample holds other DNA sequences that translate to the same CDR3. CDR3 protein: CASSLAGSSYEQYF. The CDR3 nucleotides read TGCGCCAGCAGCCTGGCGGGGAGCTCCTACGAGCAGTACTTC. The chain is built from TRBV5-1 and TRBJ2-7, with a possible D match to TRBD2 (6 bases). The CDR3 is made up of 14 amino acids. Germline CDR1 is SGHRS and CDR2 is YFSETQ. Trimming pared 4 bases from V and 0 bases from J, leaving 11 bases between.

This chain links TRBV19 with TRBJ2-7; perhaps TRBD1 as D (6 bases). Trimming cost V 3 bases and J 3 bases, with 15 bases left between them. Per germline, CDR1 LNHDA and CDR2 SQIVND (reference sequence). This CDR3 comprises 15 residues. The CDR3 DNA is TGTGCCAGTAGTATGCAGTTGACCAGGGGCTACGAGCAGTACTTC. Amino acid sequence: CASSMQLTRGYEQYF.

This clone was detected once. The V and J genes are TRBV6-1 and TRBJ2-1; D is uncertain. CDR3 length equals 12 residues. Looked up from germline, CDR1 is MNHNS and CDR2 is SASEGT. The ends were cut back, 6 bases at V and 7 bases at J, with 10 bases in the middle. The CDR3 protein is CASRELENEQFF. CDR3 bases: TGTGCCAGCAGGGAACTGGAGAATGAGCAGTTCTTC.

The rearrangement uses TRBV5-4 and TRBJ2-7, with D tentatively TRBD2 (5 bases). With 2 bases removed from V and 0 bases from J, the gap between germline ends came to 15 bases. Germline assignment: CDR1 SGHNT and CDR2 YYREEE (reference sequence). This CDR3 spans 16 amino acids. In DNA, the CDR3 is TGTGCCAGCAGCTTCGTCGAGGGCACGCACTCCTACGAGCAGTACTTC. This codes for CASSFVEGTHSYEQYF.

This clone was recorded only once. DNA of the CDR3: TGTGCCAGCAGCTCATGGGGCAATCAGCCCCAGCATTTT. The encoded protein is CASSSWGNQPQHF. V usage is TRBV11-2 and J usage is TRBJ1-5; D remains ambiguous. The V end lost 4 bases, the J end lost 2 bases, and 6 bases lay between the germline ends. Germline assignment: CDR1 SGHAT and CDR2 FQNNGV. The CDR3 is made up of 13 amino acids. Supplemented by reference TRBV11-2 and TRBJ1-5, the full variable domain reads EAGVAQSPRYKIIEKRQSVAFWCNPISGHATLYWYQQILGQGPKLLIQFQNNGVVDDSQLPKDRFSAERLKGVDSTLKIQPAKLEDSAVYLCASSSWGNQPQHFGDGTRLSIL.

The V and J genes are TRBV27 and TRBJ2-3; D is unresolved. The CDR3 extends over 14 amino acids. From germline, CDR1 is MNHEY and CDR2 SMNVEV (reference sequence). V shed 6 bases and J shed 0 bases, with 10 bases lying between them. CDR3 loop: CASSFHPSTDTQYF. Written as DNA, the CDR3 is TGTGCCAGCAGCTTTCACCCTAGCACAGATACGCAGTATTTT.

This chain links TRBV18 with TRBJ2-1, with D tentatively TRBD1 or TRBD2 (6 bases each). V gave up 4 bases and J gave up 5 bases, with 18 bases separating them. The CDR3 length is 16 residues. Germline V lookup: CDR1 KGHSH, CDR2 LQKENI. This CDR3 reads CASSQGGSGSHNEQFF. CDR3 nucleotide sequence: TGTGCCAGCTCACAAGGGGGAAGCGGGTCCCACAATGAGCAGTTCTTC.

Note on this clone: Other DNA sequences of this sample code for an identical CDR3. The CDR3 is CASSRDRGTDTQYF. In DNA, the CDR3 is TGTGCCAGCAGCCGGGACCGAGGCACAGATACGCAGTATTTT. The chain is built from TRBV2 and TRBJ2-3; tentatively, D is TRBD1 or TRBD2 (5 bases each). Germline V gene lookup returns CDR1 SNHLY and CDR2 FYNNEI. The V and J ends lost 6 bases and 1 base respectively, with 11 bases between them. CDR3 size: 14 residues.

The chain has TRBV25-1 and TRBJ2-2; D possibly matches TRBD1 or TRBD2 (5 bases each). CDR3 length: 15 amino acids. Germline V CDR1 and CDR2: MGHDK, SYGVNS. The V end was cut by 4 bases, the J end by 3 bases, with 12 bases between. The CDR3 nucleotides read TGTGCCAGCAGTGTTCCCGGGGCTGACACCGGGGAGCTGTTTTTT. Protein product: CASSVPGADTGELFF. Supplemented by reference TRBV25-1 and TRBJ2-2, the full variable domain reads EADIYQTPRYLVIGTGKKITLECSQTMGHDKMYWYQQDPGMELHLIHYSYGVNSTEKGDLSSESTVSRIRTEHFPLTLESARPSHTSQYLCASSVPGADTGELFFGEGSRLTVL.

The V and J genes are TRBV5-6 and TRBJ2-3; tentatively, D is TRBD2 (6 bases). The CDR3 loop spans 14 amino acids. Germline CDR1 SGHDT, CDR2 YYEEEE. Deletions cut 4 bases from V and 1 base from J, with 10 bases between. CDR3 region: CASSAGLRTDTQYF. The CDR3 region has the DNA TGTGCCAGCAGCGCGGGACTGCGCACAGATACGCAGTATTTT.

The rearrangement joins TRBV5-1 to TRBJ2-7, with 7 bases that match TRBD2. CDR1 and CDR2 (germline): SGHRS, YFSETQ. The CDR3 contains 14 residues. Losses at the gene ends were 2 bases for V and 6 bases for J; bases not matched to a gene: 8. CDR3 amino acids: CASSFVGGRFEQYF. CDR3 DNA sequence: TGCGCCAGCAGCTTCGTGGGCGGGAGATTCGAGCAGTACTTC.

This clone came up once. V usage is TRBV19 and J usage is TRBJ2-5; perhaps TRBD2 as D (6 bases). V was clipped by 0 bases and J by 6 bases, with 11 bases between them. Germline loops: CDR1 LNHDA, CDR2 SQIVND (reference sequence). CDR3 length: 14 amino acids. In nucleotides, the CDR3 is TGTGCCAGTAGTATAGAAGGAGGGGCGAAGACCCAGTACTTC. It codes for CASSIEGGAKTQYF.

V usage is TRBV21-1 and J usage is TRBJ2-7. TRBV21-1 is assigned pseudogene status. The CDR3 consists of 14 residues. CDR3 amino acids: CASSKIDGGHEQYF. As DNA, the CDR3 is TGTGCCAGCAGCAAAATCGACGGGGGCCACGAGCAGTACTTC.

The V call is TRBV5-1, the J call TRBJ2-7, with D perhaps TRBD1 (5 bases). Deletions cut 1 base from V and 4 bases from J, with 12 bases between. The CDR3 runs to 14 residues. CDR1 SGHRS and CDR2 YFSETQ come from the germline V gene. CDR3: CASSLRRGMYEQYF. The CDR3 DNA is TGCGCCAGCAGCTTGCGTAGGGGCATGTACGAGCAGTACTTC. The full variable domain, in which reference TRBV5-1 and TRBJ2-7 provide the parts outside the CDR3, is KAGVTQTPRYLIKTRGQQVTLSCSPISGHRSVSWYQQTPGQGLQFLFEYFSETQRNKGNFPGRFSGRQFSNSRSEMNVSTLELGDSALYLCASSLRRGMYEQYFGPGTRLTVT.